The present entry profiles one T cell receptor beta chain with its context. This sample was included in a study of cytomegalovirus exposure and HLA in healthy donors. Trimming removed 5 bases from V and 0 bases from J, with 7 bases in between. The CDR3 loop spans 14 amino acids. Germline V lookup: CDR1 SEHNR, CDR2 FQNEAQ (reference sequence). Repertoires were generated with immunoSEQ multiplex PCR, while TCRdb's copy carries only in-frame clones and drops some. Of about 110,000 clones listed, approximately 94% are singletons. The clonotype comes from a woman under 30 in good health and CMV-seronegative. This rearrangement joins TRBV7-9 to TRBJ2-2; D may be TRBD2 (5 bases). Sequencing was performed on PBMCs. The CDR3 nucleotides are TGTGCCAGCAGCGCGAGGGCGAACACCGGGGAGCTGTTTTTT. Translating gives CASSARANTGELFF.